Shown below are 28 T cell receptor beta chains from a single sample sequenced in a study of shared clonotypes between healthy human individuals. Measured with immunoSEQ multiplex PCR; TCRdb has only the in-frame clones, and not every one. The top ten hold about 0.38% of the sample, which has 2,500,000 or so clones, over 85% seen once. The material sequenced was naive CD4+ T cells from PBMCs. Subset meaning: CD45RA+ positively selected. These receptors were taken from a young man in good health. Some clones in this sample may be carry-over from other donors' samples.

This rearrangement joins TRBV10-3 to TRBJ2-7; D is tentatively TRBD1 or TRBD2 (5 bases each). This CDR3 spans 16 amino acids. Trimming took 0 bases from V and 3 from J, leaving 15 bases between them. Germline V gene sequence: CDR1 ENHRY, CDR2 SYGVKD. The CDR3 nucleotides are TGTGCCATCAGTGAGTCGGGGGACGGCGGTTACTACGAGCAGTACTTC. Amino acid sequence: CAISESGDGGYYEQYF.

V and J are TRBV18 and TRBJ1-3, with 8 bases fitting TRBD1. Germline trimming cut 4 bases from V and 0 bases from J; bases unmatched to any gene: 5. This CDR3 region has 16 residues. Germline V gene data show CDR1 as KGHSH and CDR2 as LQKENI. CDR3 coding DNA: TGTGCCAGCTCACAGACAACAGGGGGCTCTGGAAACACCATATATTTT. Its translation: CASSQTTGGSGNTIYF.

The chain links TRBV5-1 to TRBJ2-3; tentative D call: TRBD1 (5 bases). CDR3 length: 14 amino acids. Germline assignment: CDR1 SGHRS and CDR2 YFSETQ. Trimming shortened V by 2 bases and J by 4 bases, and 11 bases separated the two germline ends. The CDR3 DNA reads as TGCGCCAGCAGCTTAGGGGTCCCCCCAGATACGCAGTATTTT. Amino acid sequence: CASSLGVPPDTQYF.

This clone was observed a single time. The chain combines TRBV28 with TRBJ1-1, with D perhaps TRBD1 (6 bases). The germline gives CDR1 MDHEN, CDR2 SYDVKM. Trimming pared 6 bases from V and 1 base from J, leaving 12 bases between. This CDR3 is 14 amino acids long. The CDR3 region is CASSFGQRNTEAFF. The DNA of the CDR3 is TGTGCCAGCAGCTTCGGACAGAGGAACACTGAAGCTTTCTTT.

CDR3 region: CASRALQGLGYGYTF. The CDR3 DNA reads as TGTGCCAGCAGGGCCCTACAGGGGTTAGGCTATGGCTACACCTTC. This chain links TRBV27 with TRBJ1-2; 7 bases fit TRBD1. The CDR3 runs 15 residues. With V trimmed by 6 bases and J by 4 bases, 11 bases remained unmatched. Germline assignment: CDR1 MNHEY and CDR2 SMNVEV (reference sequence).

The chain combines TRBV5-1 with TRBJ2-1; TRBD2 aligns across 7 bases. V dropped 1 base and J dropped 4; count of bases not matched to a gene: 5. The CDR3 extends over 15 amino acids. CDR1 is SGHRS and CDR2 is YFSETQ in the germline V gene. CDR3 protein: CASSLTSSGYNEQFF. DNA of the CDR3: TGCGCCAGCAGCTTGACGTCTAGCGGATACAATGAGCAGTTCTTC.

The V and J genes are TRBV6-5 and TRBJ2-1; TRBD1 might be the D (8 bases). The V gene lost 4 bases and the J gene lost 9 bases, with 16 bases spanning the gap. From germline, CDR1 is MNHEY and CDR2 SVGAGI. The CDR3 spans 14 residues. The CDR3 sequence: CASSWQTGEGEQFF. The CDR3 DNA reads as TGTGCCAGCAGTTGGCAGACAGGGGAGGGTGAGCAGTTCTTC.

The rearrangement uses TRBV18 and TRBJ2-1; the match to TRBD1 covers 7 bases. This CDR3 is built from 14 residues. CDR1 is KGHSH and CDR2 is LQKENI in the germline V gene. V gave up 6 bases and J gave up 9 bases; unmatched junction bases: 11. The CDR3 region is CASSRQGTNSEQFF. The CDR3 DNA is TGTGCCAGCTCGAGACAGGGAACCAACAGTGAGCAGTTCTTC. Variable domain in full (rest from reference TRBV18 and TRBJ2-1): NAGVMQNPRHLVRRRGQEARLRCSPMKGHSHVYWYRQLPEEGLKFMVYLQKENIIDESGMPKERFSAEFPKEGPSILRIQQVVRGDSAAYFCASSRQGTNSEQFFGPGTRLTVL.

The genes are TRBV19 and TRBJ2-7; 10 bases agree with TRBD1. The trim removed 5 bases at V and 4 bases at J, leaving 8 bases unmatched. Germline CDR1 reads LNHDA; CDR2 reads SQIVND (reference sequence). The CDR3 extends over 15 amino acids. The CDR3 is CASSPTGGVGYEQYF. The CDR3 nucleotides are TGTGCCAGTAGTCCGACAGGGGGCGTAGGGTACGAGCAGTACTTC.

The chain couples TRBV15 to TRBJ2-7; 11 nucleotides line up with TRBD2. This CDR3 contains 19 residues. Germline V gene data show CDR1 as LNHNV and CDR2 as YYDKDF (reference sequence). J lost 5 bases, V lost 0 bases, and 15 bases had no gene match. CDR3 nucleotides: TGTGCCACCAGCAGAGACCCACCCTTTAGCGGGAGGGCCAAAAACGAGCAGTACTTC. Its translation is CATSRDPPFSGRAKNEQYF.

The rearrangement uses TRBV27 and TRBJ1-5; D is unresolved. The V end lost 2 bases, the J end lost 6 bases, and 8 bases lay between the germline ends. Germline CDR1 is MNHEY and CDR2 is SMNVEV (reference sequence). This CDR3 is 13 amino acids long. In DNA, the CDR3 is TGTGCCAGCAGTTTAGAGCGTGCTCAGCCCCAGCATTTT. Translated: CASSLERAQPQHF.

This clone came up once. The chain recombines TRBV9 with TRBJ2-3; 10 bases agree with TRBD2. V shed 0 bases, J shed 7 bases, and the junction held 8 bases outside the gene matches. CDR3 length: 16 residues. Germline V lookup: CDR1 SGDLS, CDR2 YYNGEE. As DNA, the CDR3 is TGTGCCAGCAGCGTAGGGGTAGCGGGAGGCCCAAATACGCAGTATTTT. This encodes CASSVGVAGGPNTQYF.

The CDR3 bases are TGTGCCAGCAGTTACGGGACCTGGGATCAGCCCCAGCATTTT. Its protein product is CASSYGTWDQPQHF. This chain links TRBV2 with TRBJ1-5; D perhaps matches TRBD1 (5 bases). In germline, CDR1 is SNHLY, CDR2 FYNNEI. This CDR3 contains 14 residues. With 5 bases removed from V and 5 bases from J, the gap between germline ends came to 13 bases.

Details on this clone: At the DNA level, this CDR3 is encoded by other sequences in the same sample as well. The chain couples TRBV7-3 to TRBJ2-1; 8 bases agree with TRBD2. V lost 5 bases to trimming and J lost 0 bases; unmatched junction nucleotides: 3. The germline gives CDR1 SGHTA, CDR2 FQGTGA. There are 15 residues in the CDR3. As DNA, the CDR3 is TGTGCCAGCAGCCCCAGCGGGAGCTCCTACAATGAGCAGTTCTTC. It encodes CASSPSGSSYNEQFF. The full variable domain, its missing parts supplied by reference TRBV7-3 and TRBJ2-1, is GAGVSQTPSNKVTEKGKYVELRCDPISGHTALYWYRQSLGQGPEFLIYFQGTGAADDSGLPNDRFFAVRPEGSVSTLKIQRTERGDSAVYLCASSPSGSSYNEQFFGPGTRLTVL.

This chain links TRBV5-4 with TRBJ1-1; 10 bases align to TRBD1. This CDR3 has 16 amino acids. Trimming cost V 3 bases and J 3 bases; bases outside gene matches: 8. Germline-derived CDR1 and CDR2 are SGHNT and YYREEE (reference sequence). The CDR3 sequence: CASSSGQGRYDTEAFF. The CDR3 region has the DNA TGTGCCAGCAGCTCGGGACAGGGGAGGTATGACACTGAAGCTTTCTTT.

This clone appeared a single time. J is TRBJ2-7 and V is TRBV27; D is possibly TRBD2 (6 bases). The CDR3 has 14 residues. The germline gives CDR1 MNHEY, CDR2 SMNVEV (reference sequence). V shed 2 bases and J shed 2 bases, with 10 bases lying between them. The CDR3 DNA sequence: TGTGCCAGCAGTTTAGGGGGGTATACCTACGAGCAGTACTTC. Translation gives CASSLGGYTYEQYF.

The chain combines TRBV4-2 with TRBJ2-6, with a tentative D call TRBD2 (6 bases). This CDR3 is built from 17 residues. Germline CDR1 is LGHNA and CDR2 is YNFKEQ. Trimming stripped 0 bases from V and 0 bases from J, with 9 bases between. CDR3: CASSQDLRDSGANVLTF. For the CDR3, the DNA is TGTGCCAGCAGCCAAGATCTGCGGGACTCTGGGGCCAACGTCCTGACTTTC.

The sample holds one count of this clone. The J gene is TRBJ2-7, the V gene TRBV5-5, with 8 positions matching TRBD2. Unmatched junction bases numbered 11, after V lost 4 bases and J lost 2 bases. CDR1 is SGHKS, CDR2 YYEKEE, per germline (reference sequence). The CDR3 spans 16 residues. The CDR3 reads CASSQIGTSNAYEQYF. The CDR3 nucleotides read TGTGCCAGCAGCCAAATCGGGACTAGTAATGCCTACGAGCAGTACTTC.

The gene calls are TRBV5-6 and TRBJ2-7; tentative D call: TRBD1 (6 bases). Germline V gives CDR1 SGHDT, CDR2 YYEEEE. The CDR3 covers 16 residues. V lost 3 bases and J 2 bases, leaving 18 bases between the germline ends. The CDR3 DNA reads as TGTGCCAGCAGCTCAAGAGACGGGACACCTCCCTACGAGCAGTACTTC. Residues: CASSSRDGTPPYEQYF. The variable domain in full, completed from reference TRBV5-6 and TRBJ2-7, reads DAGVTQSPTHLIKTRGQQVTLRCSPKSGHDTVSWYQQALGQGPQFIFQYYEEEERQRGNFPDRFSGHQFPNYSSELNVNALLLGDSALYLCASSSRDGTPPYEQYFGPGTRLTVT.

This sequence joins TRBV6-1 and TRBJ2-7, with TRBD2 as a possible D gene (5 bases). Germline CDR1 MNHNS, CDR2 SASEGT. Trimming shortened V by 11 bases and J by 3 bases, and 20 bases separated the two germline ends. This CDR3 region has 14 residues. This CDR3 is CAVTRRGLVYEQYF. The CDR3 nucleotides are TGTGCCGTGACAAGACGGGGTCTCGTCTACGAGCAGTACTTC.

The chain carries TRBV11-1 and TRBJ2-1; 7 bases are a match to TRBD1. The CDR3 consists of 14 residues. The germline V gene encodes CDR1 SGHAT and CDR2 FQDESV (reference sequence). After removal of 3 bases from V and 2 bases from J, the junction contained 1 base not matched to a gene. The CDR3 DNA reads as TGTGCCAGCAGCTTTGGGACAGCCTACAATGAGCAGTTCTTC. It codes for CASSFGTAYNEQFF.

The gene calls are TRBV28 and TRBJ2-7; 9 nucleotides align to TRBD1. Unmatched junction bases numbered 11, after V lost 6 bases and J lost 2 bases. Germline CDR1 is MDHEN and CDR2 is SYDVKM. The CDR3 sequence is 16 residues long. CDR3 nucleotide sequence: TGTGCCAGCAGACATACGCCGGGACAGGGAGCCTACGAGCAGTACTTC. Translated: CASRHTPGQGAYEQYF.

V is TRBV5-6 and J is TRBJ2-1; 8 positions agree with TRBD1. The V segment lost 0 bases and the J segment 1 base; nucleotides outside the gene matches: 3. Germline-derived CDR1 and CDR2 are SGHDT and YYEEEE. The length of the CDR3 is 16 residues. CDR3 bases: TGTGCCAGCAGCTTGGAGGGACAGGCGTCCTACAATGAGCAGTTCTTC. Amino acids: CASSLEGQASYNEQFF.

The V call is TRBV2, the J call TRBJ2-3; tentatively, D is TRBD1 (5 bases). CDR3 size: 13 residues. Trimming pared 3 bases from V and 10 bases from J, leaving 14 bases between. Germline assignment: CDR1 SNHLY and CDR2 FYNNEI. CDR3 sequence (DNA): TGTGCCAGCAGTGATAGGGGCGAAGAATCGCAGTATTTT. Its translation is CASSDRGEESQYF.

A word on this clone: The conserved phenylalanine or tryptophan is not found at the CDR3 terminus, so this likely reflects a read error. No DNA is shown, since the ends of the CDR3 on it are uncertain; the CDR3 is the one TCRdb lists. This sequence joins TRBV28 and TRBJ1-4. The CDR3 extends over 14 residues, inclusive of both ends. Germline CDR1 is MDHEN and CDR2 is SYDVKM. This CDR3 is CASSSLDVTGVADI.

The rearrangement uses TRBV5-1 and TRBJ2-3, with D possibly matching TRBD1 (5 bases). Germline lookup yields CDR1 SGHRS and CDR2 YFSETQ. The V and J ends lost 4 bases and 1 base respectively, with 7 bases between them. CDR3 length: 13 residues. The CDR3 spells CASSARGTDTQYF. The CDR3 DNA reads as TGCGCCAGCAGCGCCAGGGGCACAGATACGCAGTATTTT. The full variable domain, completed using reference TRBV5-1 and TRBJ2-3, is KAGVTQTPRYLIKTRGQQVTLSCSPISGHRSVSWYQQTPGQGLQFLFEYFSETQRNKGNFPGRFSGRQFSNSRSEMNVSTLELGDSALYLCASSARGTDTQYFGPGTRLTVL.

The chain has TRBV5-4 and TRBJ2-7, with D maybe TRBD2 (6 bases). Germline V gene data show CDR1 as SGHNT and CDR2 as YYREEE (reference sequence). This CDR3 is built from 13 residues. Trimming took 4 bases from V and 2 from J, leaving 10 bases between them. The CDR3 DNA follows: TGTGCCAGCAGCGTGCGCGGGACCTACGAGCAGTACTTC. Its translation is CASSVRGTYEQYF.

Here the CDR3 DNA reads TGCAGCGTTGGATGGAACTACGAGCAGTACTTC. As protein: CSVGWNYEQYF. V is TRBV29-1 and J is TRBJ2-7; the D is unclear. Trimming left V 4 bases short and J 3 bases short, with 7 bases between. The germline V gene has CDR1 SQVTM and CDR2 ANQGSEA. CDR3 length equals 11 residues.